The 24 T cell receptor beta chains below were found in one sample sequenced in a study of blood T cell repertoires in COVID-19. Some clones are missing from TCRdb's copy, which holds only in-frame ones; the method was immunoSEQ multiplex PCR. This table holds under 350,000 clones, approximately 89% found once. The sample was PBMCs or T cells enriched from blood (not recorded which). The source is a woman aged 60-75 years who had recovered from COVID-19.

This clone was counted once. The chain couples TRBV28 to TRBJ2-4, with D possibly being TRBD2 (7 bases). The V end lost 8 bases, the J end lost 0 bases, and 11 bases lay between the germline ends. Per the germline V gene, CDR1 is MDHEN and CDR2 is SYDVKM. The CDR3 sequence is 14 residues long. The CDR3 nucleotides are TGTGCCAGCCGGGGGGCGGGAGCCAAAAACATTCAGTACTTC. Residues: CASRGAGAKNIQYF.

This chain links TRBV5-4 with TRBJ2-2; 13 bases are a match to TRBD2. The trim removed 4 bases at V and 4 bases at J, leaving 4 bases unmatched. The CDR3 spans 16 residues. Looked up from germline, CDR1 is SGHNT and CDR2 is YYREEE (reference sequence). CDR3 sequence reads: CASSQGLAGSTGELFF. The CDR3 region has the DNA TGTGCCAGCAGCCAGGGACTAGCGGGATCCACCGGGGAGCTGTTTTTT.

The chain has TRBV30 and TRBJ1-2; D is uncertain. This CDR3 contains 13 residues. V was pared by 4 bases and J by 8 bases, with 17 bases between. CDR1 and CDR2 from the germline V gene are GTSNPN and SVGIG (reference sequence). CDR3 amino acids: CAWTREPFNGYTF. DNA of the CDR3: TGTGCCTGGACCCGAGAACCCTTCAACGGCTACACCTTC.

The chain has TRBV21-1 and TRBJ1-5; the table's D call, TRBD1, was not checked against the DNA. TRBV21-1 is a known pseudogene. This CDR3 region has 17 residues. The CDR3 DNA sequence: TGTGCCAGCAGAGGGACCGGGACAGGGGAGAGCAATCAGCCCCAGCATTTT. This encodes CASRGTGTGESNQPQHF.

This clone occurred a few times. The chain links TRBV7-6 to TRBJ2-5; 8 bases line up with TRBD2. There are 16 residues in the CDR3. The germline V gene encodes CDR1 SGHVS and CDR2 FNYEAQ. J gave up 7 bases and V 5 bases, and 15 bases lay outside the gene matches. CDR3 coding DNA: TGTGCCAGCAGCGCTCCGTATGTTAGCGGGGTGGGGACCCAGTACTTC. This sequence encodes CASSAPYVSGVGTQYF.

The chain employs TRBV12-3 or TRBV12-4 and TRBJ1-1; D perhaps matches TRBD1 (5 bases). This CDR3 is 13 amino acids long. Trimming took off 6 bases at V and 1 base at J, with 9 bases between the two ends. The CDR3 region has the DNA TGTGCCAGCAGGATACAGGCGAACACTGAAGCTTTCTTT. It codes for CASRIQANTEAFF.

The chain is built from TRBV4-1 and TRBJ2-2; TRBD2 matches 9 bases. Germline V gene sequence: CDR1 MGHRA, CDR2 YSYEKL. The V gene end was trimmed by 0 bases and the J gene end by 6 bases; junction bases not matched to a gene: 11. The CDR3 runs to 18 residues. The CDR3 DNA is TGCGCCAGCAGCCAAGATTTTCACGCGCGGGGGGGCCCCGGGGAGCTGTTTTTT. It specifies CASSQDFHARGGPGELFF.

The chain couples TRBV30 to TRBJ1-2, with 9 bases matching TRBD1. The CDR3 is 15 amino acids. The germline V gene has CDR1 GTSNPN and CDR2 SVGIG (reference sequence). V was clipped by 8 bases and J by 4 bases; unmatched bases: 14. The CDR3 nucleotides are TGTGCCCGCCTAAAGCCCGGACAGGGGCTCTATGGCTACACCTTC. Translating it yields CARLKPGQGLYGYTF.

This rearrangement joins TRBV5-1 to TRBJ2-7, with D uncertain. Germline lookup yields CDR1 SGHRS and CDR2 YFSETQ. Trimming took off 2 bases at V and 5 bases at J, with 8 bases between the two ends. The length of the CDR3 is 12 residues. CDR3: CASSFYSDEQYF. The CDR3 DNA is TGCGCCAGCAGCTTTTACTCGGACGAGCAGTACTTC.

The rearrangement links TRBV6-4 to TRBJ1-5; the D is unclear. The CDR3 loop spans 12 amino acids. The V gene lost 6 bases and the J gene lost 9 bases, with 12 bases spanning the gap. CDR1 and CDR2 (germline): MRHNA, SNTAGT. The CDR3 nucleotides are TGTGCCAGCAGCTCAGAGGGAGGGCCCCAGCATTTT. This encodes CASSSEGGPQHF.

The chain combines TRBV7-3 with TRBJ2-2; TRBD1 agrees at 10 bases. V lost 5 bases and J lost 3; bases outside the gene matches: 3. The CDR3 extends over 15 amino acids. Germline V gives CDR1 SGHTA, CDR2 FQGTGA. CDR3 region: CASSRGTGDTGELFF. The CDR3 DNA follows: TGTGCCAGCAGCCGGGGGACAGGGGACACCGGGGAGCTGTTTTTT.

DNA for the CDR3: TGCGCCAGCAGCCACCTCACACAGGGTTCAGAGCAGTACTTC. Its protein is CASSHLTQGSEQYF. J is TRBJ2-7 and V is TRBV4-1; perhaps TRBD1 as D (6 bases). Per germline, CDR1 MGHRA and CDR2 YSYEKL. CDR3 size: 14 residues. Trimming took 3 bases from V and 7 from J, leaving 16 bases between them.

The V and J genes are TRBV11-2 and TRBJ1-2; 8 bases agree with TRBD1. J was trimmed by 2 bases and V by 2 bases; bases with no gene match: 4. Germline values: CDR1 SGHAT, CDR2 FQNNGV. This CDR3 comprises 15 residues. The DNA for the CDR3 is TGTGCCAGCAGCTTACTTGGGACAGGAAACTATGGCTACACCTTC. Translation: CASSLLGTGNYGYTF.

The chain joins TRBV6-5 to TRBJ1-3; TRBD1 aligns across 7 bases. This CDR3 has 15 amino acids. The V and J ends lost 4 bases and 0 bases, in that order; junction bases with no gene match: 3. Germline V lookup: CDR1 MNHEY, CDR2 SVGAGI. The CDR3 DNA reads as TGTGCCAGCAGTTCCTCAGGGGGCTCTGGAAACACCATATATTTT. Amino acids: CASSSSGGSGNTIYF.

The J gene is TRBJ2-3, the V gene TRBV5-1, with D perhaps matching TRBD1 (6 bases). V lost 4 bases and J lost 2, with 11 bases in between. This CDR3 has 14 residues. Germline V lookup: CDR1 SGHRS, CDR2 YFSETQ. The CDR3 sequence is CASSPDSYTDTQYF. CDR3 nucleotides: TGCGCCAGCAGCCCGGACAGCTACACAGATACGCAGTATTTT.

J is TRBJ1-6 and V is TRBV2; possible D gene TRBD1, 5 bases. Trimming removed 4 bases from V and 14 bases from J, with 21 bases in between. The CDR3 runs 15 residues. Germline CDR1 and CDR2: SNHLY and FYNNEI. CDR3 DNA: TGTGCCAGCAGTGGCGGCCTTTATACAGGCATGGCCCTCCACTTT. Protein: CASSGGLYTGMALHF.

The chain uses TRBV7-9 and TRBJ2-7, with D possibly being TRBD1 (6 bases). The CDR3 runs to 14 residues. CDR1 and CDR2 (germline): SEHNR, FQNEAQ (reference sequence). Trimming left V 5 bases short and J 4 bases short, with 15 bases between. CDR3 sequence reads: CASSPPGTSYEQYF. The DNA for the CDR3 is TGTGCCAGCAGCCCGCCCGGGACATCTTACGAGCAGTACTTC.

The rearrangement joins TRBV7-6 to TRBJ1-6, with a possible D match to TRBD1 (5 bases). The germline V gene encodes CDR1 SGHVS and CDR2 FNYEAQ. The CDR3 has 14 amino acids. V lost 5 bases to trimming and J lost 7 bases, with 12 bases between them. The CDR3 sequence: CASSADIGNSPLHF. The CDR3 DNA follows: TGTGCCAGCAGCGCGGACATCGGGAATTCACCCCTCCACTTT.

This clone occurred once. This chain uses TRBV7-9 with TRBJ1-6, with 7 bases that match TRBD1. The V gene end was trimmed by 4 bases and the J gene end by 7 bases; junction bases not matched to a gene: 7. This CDR3 has 15 amino acids. In germline, CDR1 is SEHNR, CDR2 FQNEAQ (reference sequence). CDR3 bases: TGTGCCAGCAGCTCCCAGGGGGGTCCCAATTCACCCCTCCACTTT. Translation: CASSSQGGPNSPLHF.

This clone was counted once. The genes are TRBV7-3 and TRBJ2-3; TRBD2 agrees at 7 bases. The CDR3 has 15 residues. V shed 1 base, J shed 6 bases, and the junction held 7 bases outside the gene matches. CDR1 SGHTA and CDR2 FQGTGA come from the germline V gene. CDR3 region: CASSLKMAGADTQYF. CDR3 DNA sequence: TGTGCCAGCAGCTTAAAGATGGCGGGAGCGGATACGCAGTATTTT.

This sequence joins TRBV18 and TRBJ2-7; TRBD2 might be the D (5 bases). Per germline, CDR1 KGHSH and CDR2 LQKENI. Trimming pared 3 bases from V and 7 bases from J, leaving 16 bases between. This CDR3 is 14 amino acids long. CDR3 sequence (DNA): TGTGCCAGCTCACCGGGTGAGGGCCCAAGGGAGCAGTACTTC. Its protein product is CASSPGEGPREQYF.

The chain links TRBV6-5 to TRBJ2-7, with a weak D call TRBD1 (5 bases). CDR3 size: 13 residues. V shed 7 bases and J shed 5 bases, with 15 bases lying between them. The germline gives CDR1 MNHEY, CDR2 SVGAGI. DNA of the CDR3: TGTGCCAGCAAAGCAGGGTTACACGACGAGCAGTACTTC. Protein: CASKAGLHDEQYF.

The V and J genes are TRBV7-2 and TRBJ1-5, with D hard to call. The germline V gene encodes CDR1 SGHTA and CDR2 FQGNSA. This CDR3 has 15 amino acids. Trimming stripped 5 bases from V and 2 bases from J, with 13 bases between. Here the CDR3 DNA reads TGTGCCAGCAGCCCTCCCCCCGGTGGCAATCAGCCCCAGCATTTT. This translates into CASSPPPGGNQPQHF. Together with reference TRBV7-2 and TRBJ1-5, the CDR3 gives the full variable domain: GAGVSQSPSNKVTEKGKDVELRCDPISGHTALYWYRQSLGQGLEFLIYFQGNSAPDKSGLPSDRFSAERTGGSVSTLTIQRTQQEDSAVYLCASSPPPGGNQPQHFGDGTRLSIL.

The chain recombines TRBV2 with TRBJ2-5; TRBD2 matches 11 bases. The CDR3 runs to 16 residues. After removal of 4 bases from V and 7 bases from J, the junction contained 11 bases not matched to a gene. Germline V gene lookup returns CDR1 SNHLY and CDR2 FYNNEI. The CDR3 region has the DNA TGTGCCAGCAGTGTTGGTAGCGGGGGGGGCCGAGGGACCCAGTACTTC. This codes for CASSVGSGGGRGTQYF.